The 30 T cell receptor beta chains below come from one sample, sequenced in a study of CD8 T cells in ankylosing spondylitis. TCRdb reanalysed the 5' RACE reads using MiXCR and keeps one entry per CDR3 protein. The data hold tens of thousands of distinct CDR3 sequences, with approximately 5.7% observed a single time. The sequenced material came from synovial fluid, either unsorted or a sorted T cell fraction (not recorded which). The receptor set was obtained from a male donor with ankylosing spondylitis.

At least ten counts were recorded for this clonotype. The chain joins TRBV12-3 or TRBV12-4 to TRBJ2-2; no definite D call. This CDR3 spans 15 amino acids. Between the trimmed V and J ends, which lost 4 bases and 0 bases, there was a span of 9 bases. CDR3 loop: CASSSPQTNTGELFF. The CDR3 DNA sequence: TGTGCCAGCAGTTCACCACAGACGAACACCGGGGAGCTGTTTTTT.

This clonotype appeared a few times. The V gene is TRBV9, the J gene TRBJ2-6; D ambiguous. Trimming cost V 0 bases and J 0 bases, with 7 bases left between them. The CDR3 contains 16 residues. Germline CDR1 SGDLS, CDR2 YYNGEE. CDR3 loop: CASSVDGISGANVLTF. The DNA of the CDR3 is TGTGCCAGCAGCGTAGATGGGATCTCTGGGGCCAACGTCCTGACTTTC.

This clonotype was counted at least ten times. V usage is TRBV2 and J usage is TRBJ2-1; no reliable D call. Germline values: CDR1 SNHLY, CDR2 FYNNEI. The CDR3 runs 13 residues. V was shortened by 5 bases and J by 2 bases, with 7 bases between the two germline ends. The CDR3 nucleotides read TGTGCCAGCAGTAAGGAAACCTACAATGAGCAGTTCTTC. As protein: CASSKETYNEQFF. Complete variable domain (other parts from reference TRBV2 and TRBJ2-1): EPEVTQTPSHQVTQMGQEVILRCVPISNHLYFYWYRQILGQKVEFLVSFYNNEISEKSEIFDDQFSVERPDGSNFTLKIRSTKLEDSAMYFCASSKETYNEQFFGPGTRLTVL.

This clonotype has ten or more counts. V gene TRBV11-3 combines with J gene TRBJ2-3, with a weak D call TRBD2 (6 bases). V lost 0 bases and J lost 6, with 7 bases in between. CDR3 length equals 13 residues. Per germline, CDR1 SGHNT and CDR2 YENEEA. The CDR3 spells CASSLEEGDTQYF. As DNA, the CDR3 is TGTGCCAGCAGCTTAGAGGAGGGGGATACGCAGTATTTT.

In this sample, this clonotype turned up many times. Mismatch with germline at one junction end may stem from a read error. The rearrangement joins TRBV20-1 to TRBJ1-5; TRBD1 is a possible D gene (5 bases). The CDR3 covers 15 residues. Germline V gene data show CDR1 as DFQATT and CDR2 as SNEGSKA (reference sequence). CDR3 DNA sequence: TGCAGTGCTGGAGACAGTCCTTATAGCAATCAGCCCCAGCATTTT. It codes for CSAGDSPYSNQPQHF.

This clonotype was observed a handful of times. V usage is TRBV7-3 and J usage is TRBJ2-7; TRBD2 matches at 7 bases. Germline CDR1 SGHTA, CDR2 FQGTGA. CDR3 length equals 15 residues. V lost 5 bases to trimming and J lost 5 bases; unmatched junction nucleotides: 12. The CDR3 here is CASSPHGGTENEQYF. The CDR3 DNA sequence: TGTGCCAGCAGCCCTCACGGGGGGACCGAGAACGAGCAGTACTTC.

This clonotype was counted only a few times. V gene TRBV18 combines with J gene TRBJ2-7; TRBD1 agrees at 7 bases. V lost 7 bases, J lost 4 bases, and 10 bases stayed unmatched. Germline V gives CDR1 KGHSH, CDR2 LQKENI. The CDR3 spans 14 residues. The CDR3 nucleotides read TGTGCCAGCTACCGAACAGGGGCGGAATACGAGCAGTACTTC. Translation gives CASYRTGAEYEQYF.

This clonotype was seen ten or more times. The J gene is TRBJ1-1, the V gene TRBV7-6; perhaps TRBD1 as D (6 bases). Germline CDR1 and CDR2: SGHVS and FNYEAQ. Trimming stripped 6 bases from V and 0 bases from J, with 11 bases between. This CDR3 spans 14 amino acids. This CDR3 is CASSPTGMNTEAFF. Here the CDR3 DNA reads TGTGCCAGCAGTCCCACAGGGATGAACACTGAAGCTTTCTTT.

This clonotype was counted only a few times. The chain joins TRBV9 to TRBJ2-7, with 8 nucleotides matching TRBD2. CDR3 size: 14 residues. Unmatched junction bases numbered 12, after V lost 4 bases and J lost 9 bases. Germline V gives CDR1 SGDLS, CDR2 YYNGEE. In DNA form, the CDR3 reads TGTGCCAGCAGCCTGGGGACTAGTCGGCCTGCGCAGTACTTC. The encoded protein is CASSLGTSRPAQYF.

This chain uses TRBV28 with TRBJ1-1, with TRBD1 matching over 11 bases. The J segment lost 9 bases and the V segment lost 2 bases, leaving 2 bases of the junction unmatched. The germline CDR1 and CDR2 sequences are MDHEN and SYDVKM. This CDR3 contains 13 residues. The CDR3 DNA reads TGTGCCAGCAGTTTACGGGACAGGGGGAAAGCTTTCTTT. Amino acid sequence: CASSLRDRGKAFF.

This chain uses TRBV4-1 with TRBJ2-7; D unresolved. Trimming took 3 bases from V and 2 from J, leaving 11 bases between them. The CDR3 spans 14 residues. Germline V gives CDR1 MGHRA, CDR2 YSYEKL. This CDR3 is CASSQVTEPYEQYF. CDR3 bases: TGCGCCAGCAGCCAGGTAACAGAACCCTACGAGCAGTACTTC.

The chain carries TRBV28 and TRBJ2-7; D perhaps matches TRBD1 (6 bases). The V end lost 8 bases, the J end lost 2 bases, and 19 bases lay between the germline ends. The germline V gene has CDR1 MDHEN and CDR2 SYDVKM. There are 15 residues in the CDR3. CDR3 in DNA: TGTGCCAGCGGAGGACTTCAGGGGCGAGCCTACGAGCAGTACTTC. It codes for CASGGLQGRAYEQYF.

This clonotype was counted at least ten times. V usage is TRBV30 and J usage is TRBJ2-1; the D gene could be TRBD1 or TRBD2 (5 bases each). The CDR3 loop spans 14 amino acids. Germline V CDR1 and CDR2: GTSNPN, SVGIG (reference sequence). Deletions cut 8 bases from V and 1 base from J, with 15 bases between. The CDR3 reads CAGEEGRSYNEQFF. CDR3 in DNA: TGTGCCGGCGAAGAGGGACGGTCCTACAATGAGCAGTTCTTC.

This clonotype was detected ten times or more. This chain joins TRBV9 and TRBJ2-1; 11 positions match TRBD2. This CDR3 contains 13 residues. Trimming took 4 bases from V and 12 from J; bases not matched to a gene: 6. Germline-derived CDR1 and CDR2 are SGDLS and YYNGEE. CDR3 DNA sequence: TGTGCCAGCAGCAAAACTAGCGGGAGTGGGCAGTTCTTC. Its translation: CASSKTSGSGQFF.

This clonotype has ten or more counts. V gene TRBV29-1 combines with J gene TRBJ2-7; D could derive from TRBD1 or TRBD2 (5 bases each). The CDR3 spans 13 residues. Germline V lookup: CDR1 SQVTM, CDR2 ANQGSEA. Trimming pared 4 bases from V and 3 bases from J, leaving 13 bases between. The chain's CDR3 is CSVAKGRVYEQYF. Written as DNA, the CDR3 is TGCAGCGTTGCCAAGGGACGTGTCTACGAGCAGTACTTC.

Concerning this clonotype itself: A clone one base away is much larger, so this may be a read error. This chain joins TRBV18 and TRBJ2-1, with D possibly matching TRBD1 (6 bases). CDR3 length: 12 residues. CDR1 is KGHSH, CDR2 LQKENI, per germline. The CDR3: CTSSPGANEQFF. The CDR3 nucleotides are TGTACCAGCTCACCAGGGGCCAATGAGCAGTTCTTC.

In this sample, this clonotype turned up many times. The genes are TRBV28 and TRBJ2-1, with unresolved D. The CDR3 loop spans 15 amino acids. From germline, CDR1 is MDHEN and CDR2 SYDVKM. The V end lost 6 bases, the J end lost 0 bases, and 12 bases lay between the germline ends. The chain's CDR3 is CASRVSLSSYNEQFF. The CDR3 DNA reads as TGTGCCAGCAGAGTTAGCCTCAGCTCCTACAATGAGCAGTTCTTC.

The V call is TRBV28, the J call TRBJ1-3; 7 positions agree with TRBD1. This CDR3 is 16 amino acids long. Germline V lookup: CDR1 MDHEN, CDR2 SYDVKM. The J segment lost 5 bases and the V segment lost 1 base, leaving 8 bases of the junction unmatched. The CDR3 nucleotides are TGTGCCAGCAGTTTATTATCCGCAGGGGGTCGAAACACCATATATTTT. It specifies CASSLLSAGGRNTIYF.

The table lists this clonotype with many counts. This chain joins TRBV5-6 and TRBJ1-1; 7 nucleotides match TRBD1. CDR3 size: 15 residues. V lost 6 bases, J lost 5 bases, and 13 bases stayed unmatched. Germline V lookup: CDR1 SGHDT, CDR2 YYEEEE. The CDR3 region has the DNA TGTGCCAGCACCAATAGGGGGCTGGATGCGACTGAAGCTTTCTTT. Residues: CASTNRGLDATEAFF.

The chain joins TRBV6-5 to TRBJ2-7; 8 bases fit TRBD2. V shed 0 bases and J 2 bases; nucleotides not matched to a gene: 9. CDR1 is MNHEY and CDR2 is SVGAGI in the germline V gene. There are 17 residues in the CDR3. The CDR3, as DNA: TGTGCCAGCAGTTACTCACGAGCGGCGGGAGGCGCCTACGAGCAGTACTTC. Translated, it gives CASSYSRAAGGAYEQYF.

In this sample, this clonotype turned up many times. The DNA for the CDR3 is TGCAGCGTTGATGCTAGCGGGAGGGCTACGCAGTATTTT. Translating gives CSVDASGRATQYF. J is TRBJ2-3 and V is TRBV29-1; 12 bases are shared with TRBD2. J lost 8 bases, V lost 3 bases, and 3 bases had no gene match. The CDR3 contains 13 residues. Germline V CDR1 and CDR2: SQVTM, ANQGSEA.

In this sample, this clonotype turned up many times. The chain has TRBV7-2 and TRBJ2-1; either TRBD1 or TRBD2 may supply D (5 bases each). This CDR3 comprises 14 residues. The germline CDR1 and CDR2 sequences are SGHTA and FQGNSA. V was trimmed by 5 bases and J by 5 bases, leaving 13 bases between them. The CDR3 here is CASSPTRDHNEQFF. The DNA for the CDR3 is TGTGCCAGCAGCCCAACACGGGACCACAATGAGCAGTTCTTC.

This clonotype was counted only a few times. The chain employs TRBV12-3 or TRBV12-4 and TRBJ1-1, with TRBD1 matching 7 bases. CDR3 length: 15 amino acids. V gave up 5 bases and J gave up 0 bases; unmatched junction bases: 6. CDR3 loop: CASSPQGQLNTEAFF. CDR3 DNA: TGTGCCAGCAGTCCCCAGGGACAGCTGAACACTGAAGCTTTCTTT.

The sample holds many counts of this clonotype. V gene TRBV24-1 combines with J gene TRBJ2-1; 10 bases agree with TRBD2. The CDR3 runs 15 residues. Per the germline V gene, CDR1 is KGHDR and CDR2 is SFDVKD. V shed 6 bases, J shed 7 bases, and the junction held 8 bases outside the gene matches. The CDR3 coding sequence is TGTGCCACCAGTTCCCCTAGCGGGAGAGGGAATGAGCAGTTCTTC. Translated, it gives CATSSPSGRGNEQFF.

This clonotype was detected a few times. CDR3 nucleotides: TGTGCCAGCAGCGTGGTCGGCCGGGGAGAGACCCAGTACTTC. It specifies CASSVVGRGETQYF. The chain uses TRBV7-2 and TRBJ2-5; possible D gene TRBD2, 5 bases. V dropped 5 bases and J dropped 4 bases, with 14 bases sitting between them. Per germline, CDR1 SGHTA and CDR2 FQGNSA. The CDR3 contains 14 residues.

This clonotype was detected only a few times. V is TRBV4-2 and J is TRBJ1-1, with 7 nucleotides matching TRBD1. CDR3 size: 21 residues. Trimming removed 5 bases from V and 1 base from J; junction bases left unmatched: 25. The V gene's germline CDR1 is LGHNA and CDR2 YNFKEQ. CDR3: CASSAWGIGTVEVRQNTEAFF. In nucleotides, the CDR3 is TGTGCCAGCAGCGCATGGGGTATAGGGACAGTCGAGGTTCGGCAGAACACTGAAGCTTTCTTT.

This sequence joins TRBV12-3 or TRBV12-4 and TRBJ1-4; 7 nucleotides agree with TRBD1. The CDR3 extends over 17 amino acids. The ends lost 3 bases at V and 2 bases at J; junction bases unmatched: 9. In nucleotides, the CDR3 is TGTGCCAGCAGTTTCCAGGGGGTGGGGGGTACTAATGAAAAACTGTTTTTT. Translated, it gives CASSFQGVGGTNEKLFF.

This clonotype appeared a few times. DNA for the CDR3: TGTGCCAGCAGCTCCAGGCCATGGGAGACCCAGTACTTC. Its translation: CASSSRPWETQYF. The V and J genes are TRBV7-9 and TRBJ2-5; D unresolved. Trimming removed 4 bases at V and 5 bases at J, with 11 bases between. This CDR3 is 13 amino acids long. Germline lookup yields CDR1 SEHNR and CDR2 FQNEAQ (reference sequence).

In its sample, this clonotype was seen many times. The V and J genes are TRBV12-3 or TRBV12-4 and TRBJ1-1; the D is unclear. The CDR3 is made up of 15 amino acids. Deletions cut 3 bases from V and 0 bases from J, with 11 bases between. The DNA of the CDR3 is TGTGCCAGCAGTTTCGGCAGAATCATGAACACTGAAGCTTTCTTT. It specifies CASSFGRIMNTEAFF.

Judged by abundance, this clonotype is medium-sized. The V and J genes are TRBV6-5 and TRBJ2-7; TRBD1 or TRBD2 may be the D gene (6 bases each). This CDR3 region has 15 residues. Looked up from germline, CDR1 is MNHEY and CDR2 is SVGAGI. Trimming removed 4 bases at V and 3 bases at J, with 16 bases between. CDR3 DNA: TGTGCCAGCAGTTTCCGATTGGGGGGCCACTACGAGCAGTACTTC. It yields the protein CASSFRLGGHYEQYF.